The present entry profiles one T cell receptor beta chain with its context. The antigen remains unidentified. CDR3 length: 15 residues. Germline V gene lookup returns CDR1 MNHNY and CDR2 SVGAGI (reference sequence). Isolation per sample recovered at least 7 million PBMCs. Primed by a sample-barcoded 5' primer and a J-beta primer mix, a second PCR proceeded for about 7 to 11 cycles. TCRdb re-analysed the 5' RACE reads in MiXCR, keeping a single row per CDR3 protein. Here the sample spans 1.5 million to 2 million distinct CDR3 sequences, about 30% being singletons. The entry originates in a study of blood T cells in healthy people across ages. Whole-study results and caveats: Diversity estimates from one million T cells were considered underestimates. Any conclusive comparison of naive versus antigen-experienced cells was prevented by using unsorted PBMCs.

The chain recombines TRBV6-6 with TRBJ2-7; D gene unclear. The J call could be wrong; TRBJ2-5 is a better fit for the DNA end. Sequencing input: blood. This TCR came from a woman in her 30s in good health. CDR3: CASSYRPTSTGTQYF. The CDR3 nucleotides are TGTGCCAGCAGTTACCGGCCTACGTCTACCGGGACCCAGTACTTC.